Here is one TCR beta chain with its context. What it recognizes is unknown. Germline lookup yields CDR1 SEHNR and CDR2 FQNEAQ (reference sequence). This CDR3 has 19 amino acids. The trim removed 0 bases at V and 2 bases at J, leaving 9 bases unmatched. Generated by immunoSEQ multiplex PCR, the TCRdb table keeps only in-frame clones and is missing some. The sample records 55,000 to 75,000 clones, over 80% being singletons. Separate from the roughly 720-subject first cohort, the approximately 130-subject validation cohort was the one that the donors belonged to. This sample was included in a study of cytomegalovirus exposure and HLA in healthy donors. The study's findings and limits: In vitro work confirmed that three CMV-associated chains recognize CMV antigens.

The sequenced sample was PBMCs. The V call is TRBV7-9, the J call TRBJ2-1, with 11 nucleotides matching TRBD2. This receptor was identified in a man aged 18 to 30 in good health and CMV-seronegative. The chain's CDR3 is CASSLAGLADTWPYNEQFF. CDR3 DNA: TGTGCCAGCAGCTTAGCGGGACTAGCGGACACCTGGCCCTACAATGAGCAGTTCTTC.